The 20 T cell receptor beta chains below come from one sample, sequenced in a study of T cells in women clearing cervical HPV infection. Method: immunoSEQ multiplex PCR; TCRdb's copy keeps in-frame clones and lacks some. The sample has around 41,000 clones, and its top ten clones hold 7% to 9.5%. Specimen: blood buffy coat. Receptors originate from a woman between 18 and 70 years old with a cervical HPV16 infection that either progressed to CIN3+ or cleared (not recorded which).

Note on this clone: The CDR3 end lies 3 residues beyond the end of the read and is filled in from the germline J gene. V is TRBV20-1 and J is TRBJ1-2; 7 positions agree with TRBD1. The CDR3 is 14 residues long. The V and J ends lost 6 bases and 3 bases, in that order; junction bases with no gene match: 10. Per germline, CDR1 DFQATT and CDR2 SNEGSKA (reference sequence). CDR3 DNA (partial): TGCAGTGCCTATACTGACAGGGAACACTATGGC. As protein: CSAYTDREHYG. The full CDR3 protein is CSAYTDREHYGYTF.

About this clone itself: Read data end 3 residues before the CDR3 end; the end is taken from the germline J gene. The V and J genes are TRBV14 and TRBJ1-1, with TRBD1 matching 9 bases. CDR3 length: 15 amino acids. V gave up 3 bases and J gave up 1 base; unmatched junction bases: 3. Germline CDR1 and CDR2: SGHDN and FVKESK. CDR3 sequence reads: CASSHRTGANTEAFF. CDR3 bases read: TGTGCCAGCAGCCACCGGACAGGGGCGAACACTGAA.

Worth noting for this clone: The DNA ends 3 residues before the CDR3 does, and the rest of the CDR3 is filled in from the germline J gene. This rearrangement joins TRBV6-1 to TRBJ1-1, with 8 bases identical to TRBD1. The CDR3 totals 14 residues. The V segment lost 3 bases and the J segment 7 bases; nucleotides outside the gene matches: 7. Germline V CDR1 and CDR2: MNHNS, SASEGT. The CDR3 loop is CASSESNRGNEAFF. The CDR3 DNA, read in part, is TGTGCCAGCAGTGAGTCTAACAGGGGGAATGAA.

A remark on this clone: The missing CDR3 end, 3 residues past where the read stops, is filled in from the germline J gene. The J gene is TRBJ2-5, the V gene TRBV4-1; 7 nucleotides align to TRBD2. CDR3 length: 15 residues. Germline V gene data show CDR1 as MGHRA and CDR2 as YSYEKL. V dropped 0 bases and J dropped 3; count of bases not matched to a gene: 4. CDR3 amino acids: CASSQDSGREETQYF. Partial CDR3 DNA: TGCGCCAGCAGCCAAGATTCGGGGAGGGAAGAGACC.

Comment on this clone: The CDR3 extends 3 residues past the end of the read, so its final part is completed from the germline J gene. This chain joins TRBV11-3 and TRBJ2-1, with 11 bases that match TRBD2. CDR3 size: 15 residues. Germline V gives CDR1 SGHNT, CDR2 YENEEA. V gave up 2 bases and J gave up 7 bases; unmatched junction bases: 4. The CDR3 bases that were read are TGTGCCAGCAGCTTAATGACTAGCGGGAATAATGAG. The encoded protein is CASSLMTSGNNE. The whole CDR3 sequence reads CASSLMTSGNNEQFF. The entire variable domain, with the rest obtained from reference TRBV11-3 and TRBJ2-1, is as follows: EAGVVQSPRYKIIEKKQPVAFWCNPISGHNTLYWYLQNLGQGPELLIRYENEEAVDDSQLPKDRFSAERLKGVDSTLKIQPAELGDSAVYLCASSLMTSGNNEQFFGPGTRLTVL.

Regarding this clone: With the read ending 3 residues before the CDR3 end, the germline J gene is used to fill in that end. The chain uses TRBV6-1 and TRBJ1-6; no firm D call. This CDR3 contains 15 residues. Trimming pared 2 bases from V and 6 bases from J, leaving 11 bases between. The germline CDR1 and CDR2 sequences are MNHNS and SASEGT. CDR3 amino acids: CASSETNSLNSPLHF. Incomplete CDR3 DNA: TGTGCCAGCAGTGAAACCAACAGTCTTAATTCACCC.

Judged by frequency, this clone is medium-sized. The CDR3 end is not reached by the read, which stops 3 residues before it; the germline J gene fills it in. The chain joins TRBV5-1 to TRBJ2-3; D remains ambiguous. The ends were cut back, 0 bases at V and 4 bases at J, with 6 bases in the middle. Germline CDR1 reads SGHRS; CDR2 reads YFSETQ. This CDR3 contains 13 residues. Partial CDR3 DNA: TGCGCCAGCAGCTTGGATGGCTCAGATACG. Protein: CASSLDGSDT. Given in full, the CDR3 is CASSLDGSDTQYF. Combining the CDR3 with reference TRBV5-1 and TRBJ2-3 gives the whole variable domain KAGVTQTPRYLIKTRGQQVTLSCSPISGHRSVSWYQQTPGQGLQFLFEYFSETQRNKGNFPGRFSGRQFSNSRSEMNVSTLELGDSALYLCASSLDGSDTQYFGPGTRLTVL.

Notes on this clone: The DNA ends 3 residues before the CDR3 does, and the rest of the CDR3 is filled in from the germline J gene. The chain uses TRBV20-1 and TRBJ2-1; D is ambiguous. The V end lost 4 bases, the J end lost 7 bases, and 11 bases lay between the germline ends. Germline values: CDR1 DFQATT, CDR2 SNEGSKA (reference sequence). This CDR3 is 12 amino acids long. The covered CDR3 bases are TGCAGTGCTATCCCGGGTTGGAATGAG. Translation gives CSAIPGWNE. The full CDR3 sequence reads CSAIPGWNEQFF.

Partial CDR3 DNA: TGTGCCAGCAATTCTATGACAGGGAATGAAGCTGGGGCCAACGTC. Protein: CASNSMTGNEAGANV. The entire CDR3 sequence reads CASNSMTGNEAGANVLTF. The chain links TRBV13 to TRBJ2-6; 7 bases line up with TRBD1. The sequence runs out 3 residues before the end of the CDR3; the remainder is reconstructed from the germline J gene. This CDR3 has 18 residues. Germline CDR1 reads PRHDT; CDR2 reads FYEKMQ (reference sequence). Trimming at V came to 7 bases and at J to 2 bases, leaving 14 bases not matched to a gene.

With respect to this clone: The read is 3 residues too short to cover the CDR3 end, so that end is filled in from the germline J gene. The chain joins TRBV4-1 to TRBJ2-2, with D possibly matching TRBD2 (6 bases). The CDR3 covers 15 residues. CDR1 and CDR2 from the germline V gene are MGHRA and YSYEKL. Trimming removed 3 bases from V and 6 bases from J, with 14 bases in between. CDR3 sequence reads: CASSQGDSLPGELFF. The CDR3 bases that were read are TGCGCCAGCAGCCAGGGGGACTCACTCCCCGGGGAG.

The CDR3 bases that were read are TGTGCCAGCAGTTCGGGACTTTCCGGGGAG. It translates to CASSSGLSGE. The whole CDR3 reads CASSSGLSGELFF. The chain links TRBV28 to TRBJ2-2; the D gene is possibly TRBD2 (6 bases). The read ends 3 residues early relative to the CDR3; the germline J gene fills the gap. Looked up from germline, CDR1 is MDHEN and CDR2 is SYDVKM. The CDR3 extends over 13 amino acids. V was cut by 4 bases and J by 6 bases, with 9 bases left in between.

Regarding this clone: The sequence runs out 3 residues before the end of the CDR3; the remainder is reconstructed from the germline J gene. The gene calls are TRBV4-1 and TRBJ1-2; TRBD1 matches at 9 bases. This CDR3 has 15 amino acids. Germline CDR1 reads MGHRA; CDR2 reads YSYEKL. Losses at the gene ends were 4 bases for V and 6 bases for J; bases not matched to a gene: 9. The covered CDR3 bases are TGCGCCAGCAGCCGAGATCCGGGACAGGGAAATGGC. Translation: CASSRDPGQGNG. In full, the CDR3 reads CASSRDPGQGNGYTF.

Details on this clone: The read terminates 3 residues ahead of where the CDR3 ends, so the germline J gene completes it. The rearrangement links TRBV10-2 to TRBJ1-2, with TRBD1 identical over 8 bases. J gave up 4 bases and V 5 bases, and 9 bases lay outside the gene matches. The CDR3 consists of 15 residues. Germline-derived CDR1 and CDR2 are WSHSY and SAAADI. The CDR3 reads CASSRQGIDSYGYTF. CDR3 bases read: TGCGCCAGCAGTCGACAGGGGATAGATTCCTATGGC.

CDR3 sequence reads: CASSPQGSPYNEQFF. CDR3 DNA, as far as it was read: TGTGCCAGCAGCCCACAGGGATCCCCCTACAATGAG. The genes are TRBV7-9 and TRBJ2-1, with D possibly TRBD1 on 6 matching bases. The read ends 3 residues shy of where the CDR3 ends; the end is completed using the germline J gene. Trimming took 5 bases from V and 2 from J, leaving 13 bases between them. The length of the CDR3 is 15 residues. Germline V gene sequence: CDR1 SEHNR, CDR2 FQNEAQ (reference sequence). Full variable domain (missing parts from reference TRBV7-9 and TRBJ2-1): DTGVSQNPRHKITKRGQNVTFRCDPISEHNRLYWYRQTLGQGPEFLTYFQNEAQLEKSRLLSDRFSAERPKGSFSTLEIQRTEQGDSAMYLCASSPQGSPYNEQFFGPGTRLTVL.

Comments on this clone: The read falls 3 residues short of the CDR3 end, and the missing part is taken from the germline J gene. The rearrangement joins TRBV12-3 or TRBV12-4 to TRBJ1-2; 7 nucleotides line up with TRBD1. The CDR3 length is 14 residues. The J segment lost 1 base and the V segment lost 6 bases, leaving 5 bases of the junction unmatched. The DNA read from the CDR3 is TGTGCCAGCAGGGGCGGGACAGATAACTATGGC. Amino acid sequence: CASRGGTDNYG. The whole CDR3 region reads CASRGGTDNYGYTF.

Notes on this clone: The read ends 3 residues early relative to the CDR3; the germline J gene fills the gap. This chain joins TRBV4-1 and TRBJ1-2; no clear D. The germline V gene has CDR1 MGHRA and CDR2 YSYEKL. Trimming stripped 4 bases from V and 4 bases from J, with 13 bases between. The CDR3 covers 14 residues. CDR3 sequence reads: CASSRTLIGYGYTF. The sequenced part of the CDR3 DNA is TGCGCCAGCAGCCGAACCCTGATCGGCTATGGC.

On this clone: The CDR3 extends 3 residues past the end of the read, so its final part is completed from the germline J gene. This sequence joins TRBV5-1 and TRBJ1-1, with 10 nucleotides matching TRBD1. The CDR3 spans 13 residues. Germline CDR1 reads SGHRS; CDR2 reads YFSETQ. J lost 4 bases, V lost 4 bases, and 1 base had no gene match. Incomplete CDR3 DNA: TGCGCCAGCAGCGGGGACAGGGGCACTGAA. Protein product: CASSGDRGTE. The entire CDR3 reads CASSGDRGTEAFF.

On this clone itself: Read data end 3 residues before the CDR3 end; the end is taken from the germline J gene. The rearrangement links TRBV2 to TRBJ1-4; TRBD1 agrees at 7 bases. This CDR3 spans 14 amino acids. Trimming removed 6 bases from V and 4 bases from J; junction bases left unmatched: 5. Germline CDR1 SNHLY, CDR2 FYNNEI. The CDR3 loop is CASRGTAFNEKLFF. The DNA read from the CDR3 is TGTGCCAGCAGGGGGACAGCCTTTAATGAAAAA.

As for this clone: The read ends 3 residues early relative to the CDR3; the germline J gene fills the gap. The chain carries TRBV18 and TRBJ1-1; 7 bases are a match to TRBD1. There are 14 residues in the CDR3. V lost 3 bases, J lost 1 base, and 2 bases stayed unmatched. The V gene's germline CDR1 is KGHSH and CDR2 LQKENI. The CDR3 spells CASSPGQANTEAFF. CDR3 DNA (partial): TGTGCCAGCTCACCCGGACAGGCGAACACTGAA.

As concerns this clone: The read ends 3 residues shy of where the CDR3 ends; the end is completed using the germline J gene. The V call is TRBV30, the J call TRBJ2-1, with 12 bases that match TRBD2. V shed 3 bases, J shed 7 bases, and the junction held 7 bases outside the gene matches. Germline CDR1 reads GTSNPN; CDR2 reads SVGIG (reference sequence). The CDR3 spans 15 residues. The chain's CDR3 is CAWSQTSGGRNEQFF. The sequenced CDR3 bases are TGTGCCTGGAGCCAGACTAGCGGGGGTCGGAATGAG.